The clone carrying this TCR beta chain was counted between two and nine times. The antigen remains undetermined. Primers for the PCR totalled 60 Vbeta and 13 Jbeta. Measured with immunoSEQ multiplex PCR; TCRdb has only the in-frame clones, and not every one. The sample lists roughly 120,000 clones, 70% to 80% occurring once. This record comes from a study of cytomegalovirus exposure and HLA in healthy donors. Study-level points and caveats: Cytomegalovirus association was listed for about 180 TCR beta chains. The only immune exposure information that was available was CMV serostatus.

Losses at the gene ends were 0 bases for V and 6 bases for J; bases not matched to a gene: 14. Per germline, CDR1 ENHRY and CDR2 SYGVKD. The CDR3 contains 18 residues. This clonotype originated in a man in his forties or fifties in good health and CMV-seronegative. The gene calls are TRBV10-3 and TRBJ2-3; 8 nucleotides agree with TRBD1. Material: PBMCs. CDR3 amino acids: CAISESSWGQASFDTQYF. The CDR3 region has the DNA TGTGCCATCAGTGAGTCAAGTTGGGGACAGGCGTCTTTCGATACGCAGTATTTT.